This entry lists 32 T cell receptor beta chains sequenced from one sample in a study of early T cells in non-severe SARS-CoV-2 infection. MiXCR, run by TCRdb on the 5' RACE reads, gives a single entry per CDR3 protein. The sample has about 80,000 distinct CDR3 sequences, roughly 5.7% seen once; the top ten hold about 8%. Material for sequencing was whole blood. These TCRs come from an adult who was a healthcare worker with PCR-confirmed SARS-CoV-2 infection or an uninfected control (not recorded which).

The gene calls are TRBV7-9 and TRBJ2-7, with 8 positions matching TRBD1. V lost 5 bases to trimming and J lost 7 bases; unmatched junction nucleotides: 10. Looked up from germline, CDR1 is SEHNR and CDR2 is FQNEAQ (reference sequence). The CDR3 consists of 14 residues. The CDR3 loop reads CASSPQQGVGEQYF. The CDR3, as DNA: TGTGCCAGCAGCCCCCAACAGGGGGTCGGGGAGCAGTACTTC.

The chain combines TRBV28 with TRBJ1-6; D unclear. The germline V gene encodes CDR1 MDHEN and CDR2 SYDVKM. The V gene lost 5 bases and the J gene lost 7 bases, with 12 bases spanning the gap. The CDR3 sequence is 14 residues long. As DNA, the CDR3 is TGTGCCAGCAGTACGACACCGATCAATTCACCCCTCCACTTT. Its translation: CASSTTPINSPLHF.

The sample holds many counts of this clonotype. The chain couples TRBV11-2 to TRBJ1-1; 7 bases fit TRBD1. The J segment lost 3 bases and the V segment lost 1 base, leaving 5 bases of the junction unmatched. This CDR3 contains 15 residues. Germline lookup yields CDR1 SGHAT and CDR2 FQNNGV. The CDR3 region is CASSLGGQIYTEAFF. For the CDR3, the DNA is TGTGCCAGCAGCTTAGGGGGACAGATATACACTGAAGCTTTCTTT.

This clonotype was found a few times. The chain employs TRBV7-9 and TRBJ2-1, with D perhaps TRBD1 (6 bases). The CDR3 is 13 amino acids. Germline-derived CDR1 and CDR2 are SEHNR and FQNEAQ (reference sequence). V dropped 0 bases and J dropped 12 bases, with 12 bases sitting between them. The CDR3 coding sequence is TGTGCCAGCAGCTTAGCCAACGGACAGACGCAGTTCTTC. It encodes CASSLANGQTQFF.

J is TRBJ1-5 and V is TRBV6-2 or TRBV6-3, with a possible D match to TRBD1 (6 bases). V lost 7 bases, J lost 0 bases, and 16 bases lay in between. Per germline, CDR1 MNHEY and CDR2 SVGEGT. The CDR3 extends over 16 amino acids. The CDR3 DNA is TGTGCCAGCACCGCCGGACAGTCATATAGCAATCAGCCCCAGCATTTT. Translation gives CASTAGQSYSNQPQHF.

Ten or more counts support this clonotype. The chain couples TRBV27 to TRBJ2-1; D is perhaps TRBD1 (6 bases). Germline loops: CDR1 MNHEY, CDR2 SMNVEV (reference sequence). V shed 6 bases and J shed 6 bases, with 18 bases lying between them. The CDR3 extends over 15 amino acids. CDR3 sequence reads: CASREIQGGRNEQFF. CDR3 nucleotide sequence: TGTGCCAGCAGGGAGATACAGGGTGGGCGCAATGAGCAGTTCTTC.

The chain carries TRBV10-3 and TRBJ1-1, with TRBD1 identical over 7 bases. The CDR3 runs to 13 residues. J lost 11 bases, V lost 3 bases, and 9 bases had no gene match. Per germline, CDR1 ENHRY and CDR2 SYGVKD. CDR3 protein: CAISDTDREQAFF. As DNA, the CDR3 is TGTGCCATCAGTGACACAGACAGGGAGCAGGCTTTCTTT.

This clonotype has only a few counts. The chain uses TRBV20-1 and TRBJ1-2; 8 bases are shared with TRBD1. The length of the CDR3 is 16 residues. Germline values: CDR1 DFQATT, CDR2 SNEGSKA (reference sequence). Germline trimming cut 0 bases from V and 7 bases from J; bases unmatched to any gene: 13. CDR3 residues: CSARDPSLQGALGYTF. CDR3 nucleotide sequence: TGCAGTGCTAGAGATCCTTCCCTGCAGGGGGCGCTTGGCTACACCTTC.

This clonotype occurred many times. The chain combines TRBV7-9 with TRBJ1-1; D is ambiguous. V lost 1 base and J lost 7, with 10 bases in between. CDR3 size: 13 residues. CDR1 SEHNR and CDR2 FQNEAQ come from the germline V gene (reference sequence). CDR3 nucleotide sequence: TGTGCCAGCAGCTTAGGGCCGGTGCTTGAAGCTTTCTTT. Its protein product is CASSLGPVLEAFF.

The rearrangement links TRBV6-6 to TRBJ2-7; 13 positions match TRBD2. J was trimmed by 6 bases and V by 6 bases; bases with no gene match: 11. This CDR3 region has 16 residues. Germline V CDR1 and CDR2: MNHNY, SVGAGI (reference sequence). CDR3 protein: CASSPTGLAGPLEQYF. The CDR3 nucleotides are TGTGCCAGCAGCCCGACGGGACTAGCGGGGCCCCTCGAGCAGTACTTC.

This clonotype was detected only a few times. This chain connects TRBV13 to TRBJ2-7; the D is unclear. Germline V gene lookup returns CDR1 PRHDT and CDR2 FYEKMQ (reference sequence). This CDR3 contains 14 residues. Trimming stripped 5 bases from V and 4 bases from J, with 15 bases between. The CDR3 DNA sequence: TGTGCCAGCAGCCCACGGGCCGAGGCTTACGAGCAGTACTTC. Amino acids: CASSPRAEAYEQYF.

This rearrangement joins TRBV7-9 to TRBJ2-4, with a weak D call TRBD1 (5 bases). V was pared by 3 bases and J by 1 base, with 13 bases between. The germline V gene has CDR1 SEHNR and CDR2 FQNEAQ (reference sequence). The CDR3 loop spans 16 amino acids. CDR3: CASSFGVGLAKNIQYF. The CDR3 DNA follows: TGTGCCAGCAGCTTCGGCGTGGGGCTGGCCAAAAACATTCAGTACTTC. The full variable domain, rest sourced from reference TRBV7-9 and TRBJ2-4, is DTGVSQNPRHKITKRGQNVTFRCDPISEHNRLYWYRQTLGQGPEFLTYFQNEAQLEKSRLLSDRFSAERPKGSFSTLEIQRTEQGDSAMYLCASSFGVGLAKNIQYFGAGTRLSVL.

This clonotype was seen a few times. The chain has TRBV29-1 and TRBJ1-4; perhaps TRBD1 as D (5 bases). Deletions cut 6 bases from V and 2 bases from J, with 7 bases between. CDR1 and CDR2 (germline): SQVTM, ANQGSEA. The CDR3 runs 12 residues. CDR3 amino acids: CSVTVTNEKLFF. CDR3 sequence (DNA): TGCAGCGTGACAGTTACTAATGAAAAACTGTTTTTT.

In its sample, this clonotype was seen a few times. The rearrangement links TRBV3-1 to TRBJ2-3; 12 nucleotides align to TRBD2. Germline V gene lookup returns CDR1 LGHDT and CDR2 YNNKEL (reference sequence). This CDR3 contains 15 residues. V lost 4 bases and J lost 3; bases outside the gene matches: 2. The DNA for the CDR3 is TGTGCCAGCAGCCCCGGACTAGCGGGGACAGATACGCAGTATTTT. Protein sequence: CASSPGLAGTDTQYF.

This clonotype has at least ten counts. The chain has TRBV6-2 or TRBV6-3 and TRBJ1-5; D not certain. The V end was cut by 7 bases, the J end by 6 bases, with 16 bases between. CDR3 size: 14 residues. Germline values: CDR1 MNHEY, CDR2 SVGEGT. CDR3 DNA sequence: TGTGCCAGCACCTCAAAGGGTCGGAGTCAGCCCCAGCATTTT. Protein sequence: CASTSKGRSQPQHF.

This clonotype was seen many times. The rearrangement joins TRBV10-3 to TRBJ1-5; D remains ambiguous. V was pared by 6 bases and J by 6 bases, with 12 bases between. The CDR3 length is 13 residues. Germline V gene lookup returns CDR1 ENHRY and CDR2 SYGVKD. The CDR3 nucleotides are TGTGCCATCAGCAAGGACGAAGTTCAGCCCCAGCATTTT. Protein: CAISKDEVQPQHF.

This clonotype was detected many times. This rearrangement joins TRBV7-9 to TRBJ1-4, with unresolved D. Germline V CDR1 and CDR2: SEHNR, FQNEAQ (reference sequence). The V gene lost 1 base and the J gene lost 0 bases, with 15 bases spanning the gap. The CDR3 extends over 18 amino acids. CDR3 in DNA: TGTGCCAGCAGCTTAGGGGTCCCAGAGAGTTCAACTAATGAAAAACTGTTTTTT. Protein sequence: CASSLGVPESSTNEKLFF.

There are a few counts of this clonotype. The rearrangement uses TRBV7-2 and TRBJ2-3; 11 bases line up with TRBD2. J lost 5 bases, V lost 5 bases, and 6 bases had no gene match. The germline V gene encodes CDR1 SGHTA and CDR2 FQGNSA. The CDR3 consists of 15 residues. The DNA of the CDR3 is TGTGCCAGCAGCCTCTCTAGCGGGAGGATAGATACGCAGTATTTT. Protein: CASSLSSGRIDTQYF.

In its sample, this clonotype was seen a few times. The genes are TRBV7-9 and TRBJ2-1; 12 bases fit TRBD2. The CDR3 is 19 amino acids. V lost 8 bases to trimming and J lost 4 bases; unmatched junction nucleotides: 18. Germline CDR1 reads SEHNR; CDR2 reads FQNEAQ (reference sequence). The CDR3 nucleotides are TGTGCCAGCGGGACGAGGACTAGCGGGATAAGGGGGGGTTACAATGAGCAGTTCTTC. It codes for CASGTRTSGIRGGYNEQFF.

J is TRBJ2-7 and V is TRBV9; D remains unclear. V dropped 2 bases and J dropped 5 bases, with 11 bases sitting between them. The length of the CDR3 is 13 residues. Germline V lookup: CDR1 SGDLS, CDR2 YYNGEE. The CDR3 DNA reads TGTGCCAGCAGCGTGAGACCTGGGGACGAGCAGTACTTC. Translation gives CASSVRPGDEQYF. The full variable domain, rest sourced from reference TRBV9 and TRBJ2-7, is DSGVTQTPKHLITATGQRVTLRCSPRSGDLSVYWYQQSLDQGLQFLIQYYNGEERAKGNILERFSAQQFPDLHSELNLSSLELGDSALYFCASSVRPGDEQYFGPGTRLTVT.

This clonotype was observed at least ten times. The chain carries TRBV20-1 and TRBJ2-1; no firm D call. The CDR3 has 13 residues. V shed 1 base and J shed 2 bases, with 6 bases lying between them. The germline V gene has CDR1 DFQATT and CDR2 SNEGSKA (reference sequence). CDR3 in DNA: TGCAGTGCTAGAGGGGCAACCTACAATGAGCAGTTCTTC. Translating gives CSARGATYNEQFF.

The sample holds a few counts of this clonotype. The chain has TRBV20-1 and TRBJ2-2; TRBD2 matches at 7 bases. Unmatched junction bases numbered 9, after V lost 1 base and J lost 1 base. The germline V gene has CDR1 DFQATT and CDR2 SNEGSKA (reference sequence). The CDR3 runs 17 residues. The CDR3 sequence: CSARVILSGVNTGELFF. The CDR3, as DNA: TGCAGTGCTAGAGTGATCCTAAGCGGGGTGAACACCGGGGAGCTGTTTTTT.

This clonotype has more than one count but fewer than ten. Here the CDR3 DNA reads TGTGCCAGCACCCGACAGGGAACCTACAATGAGCAGTTCTTC. Translated: CASTRQGTYNEQFF. The rearrangement uses TRBV6-1 and TRBJ2-1; TRBD1 agrees at 7 bases. With V trimmed by 7 bases and J by 2 bases, 5 bases remained unmatched. Germline V CDR1 and CDR2: MNHNS, SASEGT. This CDR3 is built from 14 residues.

This clonotype was recorded a few times. V usage is TRBV29-1 and J usage is TRBJ1-2, with TRBD1 matching over 8 bases. The CDR3 spans 13 residues. Germline CDR1 SQVTM, CDR2 ANQGSEA. J gave up 4 bases and V 2 bases, and 3 bases lay outside the gene matches. CDR3 nucleotides: TGCAGCGTTGAACGGGGACAGGCCTATGGCTACACCTTC. Translating it yields CSVERGQAYGYTF.

The V gene is TRBV7-8, the J gene TRBJ2-3, with 10 bases identical to TRBD1. The germline V gene has CDR1 SGHVS and CDR2 FQNEAQ. The CDR3 is 15 amino acids. J gave up 4 bases and V 4 bases, and 5 bases lay outside the gene matches. CDR3 bases: TGTGCCAGCAGCTCCCAGACAGGGGGCCCAGATACGCAGTATTTT. Amino acid sequence: CASSSQTGGPDTQYF.

The chain has TRBV7-8 and TRBJ2-1, with 8 nucleotides matching TRBD2. The CDR3 consists of 16 residues. The V gene's germline CDR1 is SGHVS and CDR2 FQNEAQ. Losses at the gene ends were 1 base for V and 0 bases for J; bases not matched to a gene: 2. The CDR3 reads CASSLGTSRSYNEQFF. The DNA of the CDR3 is TGTGCCAGCAGCTTAGGGACTAGCCGCTCCTACAATGAGCAGTTCTTC.

This clonotype occurred a few times. This chain links TRBV15 with TRBJ1-6, with a tentative D call TRBD1 (5 bases). V was cut by 9 bases and J by 4 bases, with 13 bases left in between. In germline, CDR1 is LNHNV, CDR2 YYDKDF (reference sequence). The CDR3 covers 14 residues. The CDR3 region is CATDGGKYNSPLHF. CDR3 DNA: TGTGCCACGGACGGGGGGAAATATAATTCACCCCTCCACTTT. Variable domain in full (rest from reference TRBV15 and TRBJ1-6): DAMVIQNPRYQVTQFGKPVTLSCSQTLNHNVMYWYQQKSSQAPKLLFHYYDKDFNNEADTPDNFQSRRPNTSFCFLDIRSPGLGDTAMYLCATDGGKYNSPLHFGNGTRLTVT.

The chain couples TRBV12-3 or TRBV12-4 to TRBJ2-2; TRBD2 matches 15 bases. The CDR3 is made up of 17 amino acids. V dropped 6 bases and J dropped 3; count of bases not matched to a gene: 5. The CDR3, as DNA: TGTGCCAGCAGGCCCGGACTAGCGGGAGGGTACACCGGGGAGCTGTTTTTT. It translates to CASRPGLAGGYTGELFF.

This clonotype was seen repeatedly, ten times or more. The CDR3 loop reads CASSKQGAGNQPQHF. In nucleotides, the CDR3 is TGTGCCAGCAGTAAACAGGGGGCAGGCAATCAGCCCCAGCATTTT. The chain uses TRBV12-3 or TRBV12-4 and TRBJ1-5; 9 bases fit TRBD1. This CDR3 is built from 15 residues. The trim removed 5 bases at V and 2 bases at J, leaving 4 bases unmatched.

This clonotype was observed many times. The V call is TRBV6-1, the J call TRBJ1-6, with D uncertain. V was cut by 7 bases and J by 6 bases, with 13 bases left in between. Germline lookup yields CDR1 MNHNS and CDR2 SASEGT. CDR3 size: 14 residues. CDR3 coding DNA: TGTGCCAGCACCGAACGGATTTTTAATTCACCCCTCCACTTT. It yields the protein CASTERIFNSPLHF.

This sequence joins TRBV7-2 and TRBJ1-5; the match to TRBD1 covers 7 bases. V was pared by 3 bases and J by 4 bases, with 6 bases of the junction left unmatched. The CDR3 has 15 amino acids. Germline loops: CDR1 SGHTA, CDR2 FQGNSA. DNA of the CDR3: TGTGCCAGCAGCTTCAGCGGACAGGCTAATCAGCCCCAGCATTTT. Its translation is CASSFSGQANQPQHF.

The chain uses TRBV20-1 and TRBJ2-5; 8 bases are shared with TRBD2. CDR3 length: 15 amino acids. The V gene's germline CDR1 is DFQATT and CDR2 SNEGSKA (reference sequence). J was trimmed by 5 bases and V by 4 bases; bases with no gene match: 12. The DNA of the CDR3 is TGCAGTGCTACTCGCGGGAGCGGGAGTACCGAGACCCAGTACTTC. The encoded protein is CSATRGSGSTETQYF.